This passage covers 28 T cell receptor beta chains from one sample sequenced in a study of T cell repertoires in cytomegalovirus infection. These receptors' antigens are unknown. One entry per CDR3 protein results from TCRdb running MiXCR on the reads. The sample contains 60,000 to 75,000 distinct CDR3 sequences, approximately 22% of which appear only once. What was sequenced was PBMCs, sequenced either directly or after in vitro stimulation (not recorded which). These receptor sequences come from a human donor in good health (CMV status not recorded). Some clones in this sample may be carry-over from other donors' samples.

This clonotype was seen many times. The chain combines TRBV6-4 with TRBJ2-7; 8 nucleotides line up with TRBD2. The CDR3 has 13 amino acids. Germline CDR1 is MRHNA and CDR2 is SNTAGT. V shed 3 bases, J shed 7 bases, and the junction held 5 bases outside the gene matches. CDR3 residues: CASSERLAGEQYF. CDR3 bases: TGTGCCAGCAGTGAACGGCTAGCGGGTGAGCAGTACTTC.

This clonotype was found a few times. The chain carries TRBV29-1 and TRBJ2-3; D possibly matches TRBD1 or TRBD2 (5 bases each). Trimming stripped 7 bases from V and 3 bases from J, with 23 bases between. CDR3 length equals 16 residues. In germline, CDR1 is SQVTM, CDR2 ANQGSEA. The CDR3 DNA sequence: TGCAGCGCCTCAAGGGGAATGGGAAGCGGAACAGATACGCAGTATTTT. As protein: CSASRGMGSGTDTQYF.

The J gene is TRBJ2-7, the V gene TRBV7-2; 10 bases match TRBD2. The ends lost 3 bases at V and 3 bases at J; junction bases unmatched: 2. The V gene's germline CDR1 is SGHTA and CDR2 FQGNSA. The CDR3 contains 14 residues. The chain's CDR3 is CASSFTSGIYEQYF. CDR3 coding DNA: TGTGCCAGCAGCTTCACTAGCGGGATCTACGAGCAGTACTTC.

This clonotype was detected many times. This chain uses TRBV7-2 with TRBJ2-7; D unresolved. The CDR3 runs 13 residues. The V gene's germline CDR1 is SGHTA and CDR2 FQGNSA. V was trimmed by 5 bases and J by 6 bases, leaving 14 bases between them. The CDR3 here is CASSPYSLGEQYF. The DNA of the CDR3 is TGTGCCAGCAGCCCCTACTCCCTCGGCGAGCAGTACTTC.

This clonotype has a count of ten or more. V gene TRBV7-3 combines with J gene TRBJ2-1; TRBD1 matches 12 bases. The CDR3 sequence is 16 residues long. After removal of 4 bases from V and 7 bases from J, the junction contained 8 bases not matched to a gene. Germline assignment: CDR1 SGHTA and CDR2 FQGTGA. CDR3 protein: CASSSSGTGGRNEQFF. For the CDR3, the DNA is TGTGCCAGCAGCTCCTCCGGGACAGGGGGCCGGAATGAGCAGTTCTTC. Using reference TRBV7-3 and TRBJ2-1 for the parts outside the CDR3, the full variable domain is GAGVSQTPSNKVTEKGKYVELRCDPISGHTALYWYRQSLGQGPEFLIYFQGTGAADDSGLPNDRFFAVRPEGSVSTLKIQRTERGDSAVYLCASSSSGTGGRNEQFFGPGTRLTVL.

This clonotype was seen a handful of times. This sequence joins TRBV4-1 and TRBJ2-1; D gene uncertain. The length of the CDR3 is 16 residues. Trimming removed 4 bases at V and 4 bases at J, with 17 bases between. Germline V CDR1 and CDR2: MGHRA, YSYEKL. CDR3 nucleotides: TGCGCCAGCAGCCGGACGGCCTCGGCTGTATACAATGAGCAGTTCTTC. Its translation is CASSRTASAVYNEQFF.

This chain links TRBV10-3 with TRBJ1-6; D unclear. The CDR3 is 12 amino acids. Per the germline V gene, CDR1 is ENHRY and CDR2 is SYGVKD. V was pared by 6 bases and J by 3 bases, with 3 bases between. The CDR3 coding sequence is TGTGCCATCAGGGACTATAATTCACCCCTCCACTTT. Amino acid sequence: CAIRDYNSPLHF.

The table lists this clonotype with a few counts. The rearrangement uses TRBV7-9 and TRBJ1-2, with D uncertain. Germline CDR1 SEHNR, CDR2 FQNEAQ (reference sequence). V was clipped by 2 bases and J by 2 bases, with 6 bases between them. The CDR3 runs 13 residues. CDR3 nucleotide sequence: TGTGCCAGCAGCTTACTAGGGAACTATGGCTACACCTTC. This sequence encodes CASSLLGNYGYTF.

As DNA, the CDR3 is TGTGCCAGCAGTTTGGGGACAGGGACGAATGAGCAGTTCTTC. This encodes CASSLGTGTNEQFF. This chain joins TRBV6-2 or TRBV6-3 and TRBJ2-1; the match to TRBD1 covers 9 bases. The V gene end was trimmed by 4 bases and the J gene end by 7 bases; junction bases not matched to a gene: 5. CDR3 length: 14 amino acids. Per the germline V gene, CDR1 is MNHEY and CDR2 is SVGEGT.

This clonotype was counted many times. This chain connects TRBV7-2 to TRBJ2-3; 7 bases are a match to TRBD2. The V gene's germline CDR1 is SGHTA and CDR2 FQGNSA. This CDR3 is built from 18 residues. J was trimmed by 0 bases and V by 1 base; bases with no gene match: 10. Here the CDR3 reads CASSLVSGGSGSTDTQYF. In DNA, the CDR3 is TGTGCCAGCAGCTTAGTGTCGGGAGGTAGCGGGAGCACAGATACGCAGTATTTT.

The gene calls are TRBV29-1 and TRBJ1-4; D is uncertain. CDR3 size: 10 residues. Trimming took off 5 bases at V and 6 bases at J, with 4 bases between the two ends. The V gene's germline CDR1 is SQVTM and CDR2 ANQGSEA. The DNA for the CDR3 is TGCAGCGTTCGGGATGAAAAACTGTTTTTT. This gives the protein CSVRDEKLFF.

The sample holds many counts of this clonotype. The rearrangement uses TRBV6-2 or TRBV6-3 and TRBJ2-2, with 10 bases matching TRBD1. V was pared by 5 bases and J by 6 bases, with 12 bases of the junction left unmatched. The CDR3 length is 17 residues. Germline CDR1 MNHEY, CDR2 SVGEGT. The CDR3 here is CASSTHPGTGVAGELFF. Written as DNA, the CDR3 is TGTGCCAGCAGTACCCATCCCGGGACAGGGGTAGCCGGGGAGCTGTTTTTT.

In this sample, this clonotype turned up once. The CDR3 here is CASSVTPGLASGEQYF. In nucleotides, the CDR3 is TGTGCCAGCAGTGTCACCCCGGGACTAGCCTCGGGTGAGCAGTACTTC. This chain connects TRBV2 to TRBJ2-7, with 9 bases that match TRBD2. V shed 4 bases and J 7 bases; nucleotides not matched to a gene: 14. The CDR3 is made up of 16 amino acids. Germline V lookup: CDR1 SNHLY, CDR2 FYNNEI.

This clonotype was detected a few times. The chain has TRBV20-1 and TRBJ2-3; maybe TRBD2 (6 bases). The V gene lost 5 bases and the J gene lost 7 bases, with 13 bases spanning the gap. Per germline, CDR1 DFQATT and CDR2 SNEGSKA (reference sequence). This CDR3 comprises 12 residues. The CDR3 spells CSAYAGGYTQYF. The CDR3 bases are TGCAGTGCTTACGCTGGGGGGTATACGCAGTATTTT.

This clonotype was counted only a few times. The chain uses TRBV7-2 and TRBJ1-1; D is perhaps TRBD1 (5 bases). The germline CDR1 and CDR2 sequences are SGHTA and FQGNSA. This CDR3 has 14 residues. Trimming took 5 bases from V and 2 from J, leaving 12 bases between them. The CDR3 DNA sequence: TGTGCCAGCAGCCGCAACCAGGGAAACACTGAAGCTTTCTTT. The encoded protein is CASSRNQGNTEAFF.

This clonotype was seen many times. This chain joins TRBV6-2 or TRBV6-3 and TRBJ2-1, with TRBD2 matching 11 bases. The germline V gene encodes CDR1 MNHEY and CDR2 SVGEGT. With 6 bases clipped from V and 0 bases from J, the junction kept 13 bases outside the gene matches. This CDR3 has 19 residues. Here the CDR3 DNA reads TGTGCCAGCAGCCTGTCCCCGGGACTAGCGGTGAGCTCCTACAATGAGCAGTTCTTC. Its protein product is CASSLSPGLAVSSYNEQFF.

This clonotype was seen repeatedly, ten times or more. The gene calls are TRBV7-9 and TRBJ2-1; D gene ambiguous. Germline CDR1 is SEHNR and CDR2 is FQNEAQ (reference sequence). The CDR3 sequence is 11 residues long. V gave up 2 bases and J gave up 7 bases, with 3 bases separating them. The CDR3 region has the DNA TGTGCCAGCAGCTTAAGAAATGAGCAGTTCTTC. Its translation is CASSLRNEQFF.

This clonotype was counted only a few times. The CDR3 bases are TGTGCCAGCAGCCTATTGGGGGCCCACACCGGGGAGCTGTTTTTT. Protein: CASSLLGAHTGELFF. The J gene is TRBJ2-2, the V gene TRBV7-3, with TRBD1 as a possible D gene (6 bases). CDR3 length: 15 residues. The germline CDR1 and CDR2 sequences are SGHTA and FQGTGA. The V end lost 5 bases, the J end lost 3 bases, and 13 bases lay between the germline ends.

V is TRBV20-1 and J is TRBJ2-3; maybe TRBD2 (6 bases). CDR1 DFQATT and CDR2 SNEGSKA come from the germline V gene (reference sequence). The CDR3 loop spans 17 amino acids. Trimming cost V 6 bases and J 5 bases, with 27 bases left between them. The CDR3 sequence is CSARARDSAKVVDTQYF. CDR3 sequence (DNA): TGCAGTGCAAGGGCCCGGGACTCCGCAAAAGTAGTAGATACGCAGTATTTT.

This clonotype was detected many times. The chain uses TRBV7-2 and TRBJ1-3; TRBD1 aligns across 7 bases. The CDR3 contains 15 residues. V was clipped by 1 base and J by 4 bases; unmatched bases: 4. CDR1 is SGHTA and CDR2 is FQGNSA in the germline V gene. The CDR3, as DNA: TGTGCCAGCAGCTTAGGGACAGGCGGCGGAAACACCATATATTTT. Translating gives CASSLGTGGGNTIYF.

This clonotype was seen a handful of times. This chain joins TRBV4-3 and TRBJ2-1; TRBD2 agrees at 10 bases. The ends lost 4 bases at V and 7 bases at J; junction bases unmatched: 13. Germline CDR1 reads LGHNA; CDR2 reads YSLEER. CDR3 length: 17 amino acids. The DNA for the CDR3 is TGCGCCAGCAGCCCTCGCGGGGCTAGCGGGAGACGGAATGAGCAGTTCTTC. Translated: CASSPRGASGRRNEQFF.

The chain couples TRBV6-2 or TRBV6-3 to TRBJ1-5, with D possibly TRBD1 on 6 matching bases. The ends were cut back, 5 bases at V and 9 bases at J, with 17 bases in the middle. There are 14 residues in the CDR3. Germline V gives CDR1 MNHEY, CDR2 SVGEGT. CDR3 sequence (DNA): TGTGCCAGCAGTCCCGGGACACCGCGGTCGCCCCAGCATTTT. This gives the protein CASSPGTPRSPQHF.

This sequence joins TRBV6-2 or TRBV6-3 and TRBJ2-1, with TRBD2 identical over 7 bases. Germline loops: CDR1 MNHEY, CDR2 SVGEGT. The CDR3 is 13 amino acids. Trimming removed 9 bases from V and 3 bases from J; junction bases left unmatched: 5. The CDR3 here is CASGGSLYNEQFF. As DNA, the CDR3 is TGTGCCAGTGGCGGGAGCCTCTACAATGAGCAGTTCTTC.

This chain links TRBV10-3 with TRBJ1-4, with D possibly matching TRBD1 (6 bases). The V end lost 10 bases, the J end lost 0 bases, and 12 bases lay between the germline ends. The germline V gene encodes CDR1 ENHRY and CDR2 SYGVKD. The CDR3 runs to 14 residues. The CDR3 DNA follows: TGTGCCAGTCAATCAGGGGCAACTAATGAAAAACTGTTTTTT. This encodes CASQSGATNEKLFF.

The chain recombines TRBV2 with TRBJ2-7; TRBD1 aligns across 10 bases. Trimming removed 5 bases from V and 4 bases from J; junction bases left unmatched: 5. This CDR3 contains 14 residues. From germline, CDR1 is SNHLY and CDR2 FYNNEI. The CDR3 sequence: CASSPGQGYYEQYV. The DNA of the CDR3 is TGTGCCAGCAGTCCGGGACAGGGGTATTACGAGCAGTACGTC.

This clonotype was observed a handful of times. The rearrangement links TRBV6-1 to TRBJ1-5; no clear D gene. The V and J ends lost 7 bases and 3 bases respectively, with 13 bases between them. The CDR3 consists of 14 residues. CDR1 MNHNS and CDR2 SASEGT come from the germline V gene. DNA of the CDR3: TGTGCCAGCACGGAGCAGTTATACAATCAGCCCCAGCATTTT. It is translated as CASTEQLYNQPQHF.

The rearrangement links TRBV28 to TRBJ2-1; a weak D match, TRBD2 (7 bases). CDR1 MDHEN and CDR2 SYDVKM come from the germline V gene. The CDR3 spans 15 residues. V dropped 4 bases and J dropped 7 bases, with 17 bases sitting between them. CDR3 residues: CASSSREARGNEQFF. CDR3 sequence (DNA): TGTGCCAGCAGTTCCCGGGAGGCCAGGGGAAATGAGCAGTTCTTC.

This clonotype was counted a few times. CDR3: CASSEMGYSYGYTF. In nucleotides, the CDR3 is TGTGCCAGCAGTGAAATGGGTTACTCCTATGGCTACACCTTC. The rearrangement links TRBV28 to TRBJ1-2, with D unclear. Germline V gene sequence: CDR1 MDHEN, CDR2 SYDVKM. V lost 5 bases and J 4 bases, leaving 14 bases between the germline ends. This CDR3 has 14 residues.